This T cell receptor beta chain is from a study of TIL therapy for anti-PD-1-resistant metastatic lung cancer. Study-level information: Patients then received nivolumab; progressors got lymphodepletion, TIL and IL-2. Tumors had a median PD-L1 proportion score of less than 6.5%.

Time point meaning: pre-treatment sample, taken before nivolumab and TIL therapy. Stage 4 NSCLC adults joined between late 2017 and January 2020. This was the immunoSEQ v3 assay. Data came from immunoSEQ multiplex PCR; TCRdb stores just in-frame clones and leaves some out. The sample contains tens of thousands of clones, 73% of which appear only once. Looked up from germline, CDR1 is MGHRA and CDR2 is YSYEKL. This CDR3 contains 15 residues. Trimming took 0 bases from V and 4 from J, leaving 12 bases between them. Findings and caveats of the study: Infused TIL clonotypes partially replaced the baseline blood repertoire, then decayed over months.

In its sample, this clone was seen a few times. Its antigen is unknown. This specimen was blood, taken at baseline. The chain joins TRBV4-1 to TRBJ1-2; possibly TRBD1 for D (5 bases). This clonotype originated in a person between 25 and 80 years old with non-small cell lung cancer. DNA of the CDR3: TGCGCCAGCAGCCAAGACGGGACGGGCCCCTATGGCTACACCTTC. This translates into CASSQDGTGPYGYTF.